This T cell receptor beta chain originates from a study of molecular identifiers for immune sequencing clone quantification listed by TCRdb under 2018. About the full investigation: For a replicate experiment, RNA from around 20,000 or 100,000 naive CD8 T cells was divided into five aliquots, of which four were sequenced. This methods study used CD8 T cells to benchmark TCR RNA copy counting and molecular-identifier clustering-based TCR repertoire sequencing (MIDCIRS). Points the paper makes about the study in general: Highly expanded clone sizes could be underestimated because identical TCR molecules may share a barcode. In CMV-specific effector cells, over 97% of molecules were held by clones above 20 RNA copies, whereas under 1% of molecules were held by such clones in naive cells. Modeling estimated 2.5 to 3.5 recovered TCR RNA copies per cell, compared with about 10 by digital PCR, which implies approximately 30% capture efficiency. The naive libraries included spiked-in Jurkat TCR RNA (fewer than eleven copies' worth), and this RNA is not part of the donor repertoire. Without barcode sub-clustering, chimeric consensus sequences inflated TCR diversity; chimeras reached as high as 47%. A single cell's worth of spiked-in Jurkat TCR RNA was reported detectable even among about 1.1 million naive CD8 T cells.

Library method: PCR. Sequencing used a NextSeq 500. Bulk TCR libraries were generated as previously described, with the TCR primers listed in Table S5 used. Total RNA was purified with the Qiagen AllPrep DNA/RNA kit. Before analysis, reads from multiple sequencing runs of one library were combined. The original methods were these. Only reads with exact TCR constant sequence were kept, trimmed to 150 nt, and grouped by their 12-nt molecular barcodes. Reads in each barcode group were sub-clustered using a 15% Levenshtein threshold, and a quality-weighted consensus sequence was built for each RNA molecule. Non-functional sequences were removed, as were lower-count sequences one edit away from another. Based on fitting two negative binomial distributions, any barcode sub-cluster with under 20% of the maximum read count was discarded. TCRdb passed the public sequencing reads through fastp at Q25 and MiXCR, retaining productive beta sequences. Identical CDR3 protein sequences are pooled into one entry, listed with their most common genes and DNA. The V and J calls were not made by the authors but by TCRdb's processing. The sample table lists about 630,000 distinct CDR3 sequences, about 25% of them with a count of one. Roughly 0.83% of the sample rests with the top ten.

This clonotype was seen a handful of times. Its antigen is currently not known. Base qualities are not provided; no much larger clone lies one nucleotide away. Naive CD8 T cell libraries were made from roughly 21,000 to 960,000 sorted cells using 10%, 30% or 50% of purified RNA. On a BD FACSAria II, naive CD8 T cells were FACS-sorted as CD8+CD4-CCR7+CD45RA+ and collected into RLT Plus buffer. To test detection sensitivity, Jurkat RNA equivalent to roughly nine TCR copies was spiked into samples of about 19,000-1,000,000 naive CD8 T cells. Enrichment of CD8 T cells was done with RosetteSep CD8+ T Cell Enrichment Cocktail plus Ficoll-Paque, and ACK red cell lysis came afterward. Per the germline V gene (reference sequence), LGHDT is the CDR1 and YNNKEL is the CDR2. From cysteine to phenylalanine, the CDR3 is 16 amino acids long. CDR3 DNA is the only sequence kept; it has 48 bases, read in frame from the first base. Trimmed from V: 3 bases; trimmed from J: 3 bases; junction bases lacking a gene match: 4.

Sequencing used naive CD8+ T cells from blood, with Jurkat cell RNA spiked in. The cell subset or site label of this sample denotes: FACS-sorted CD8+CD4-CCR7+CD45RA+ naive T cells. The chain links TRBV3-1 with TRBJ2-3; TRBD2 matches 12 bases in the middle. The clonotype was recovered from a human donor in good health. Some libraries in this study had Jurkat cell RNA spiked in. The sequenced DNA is TGTGCCAGCAGCCATGCTAGCGGGGGGGTAACAGATACGCAGTATTTT. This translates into CASSHASGGVTDTQYF.